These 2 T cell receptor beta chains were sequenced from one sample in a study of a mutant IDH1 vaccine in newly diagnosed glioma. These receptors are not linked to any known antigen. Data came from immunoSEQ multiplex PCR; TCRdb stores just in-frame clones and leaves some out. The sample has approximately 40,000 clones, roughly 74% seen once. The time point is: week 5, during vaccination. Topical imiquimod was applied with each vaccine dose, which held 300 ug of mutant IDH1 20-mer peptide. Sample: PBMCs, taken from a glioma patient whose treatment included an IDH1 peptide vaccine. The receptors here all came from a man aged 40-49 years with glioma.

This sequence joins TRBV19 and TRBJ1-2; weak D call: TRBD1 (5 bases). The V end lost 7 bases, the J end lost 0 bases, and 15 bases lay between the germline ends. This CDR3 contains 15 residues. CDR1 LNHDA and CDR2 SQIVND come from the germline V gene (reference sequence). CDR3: CASKEGPGTNYGYTF. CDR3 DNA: TGTGCCAGTAAGGAGGGACCGGGAACTAACTATGGCTACACCTTC.

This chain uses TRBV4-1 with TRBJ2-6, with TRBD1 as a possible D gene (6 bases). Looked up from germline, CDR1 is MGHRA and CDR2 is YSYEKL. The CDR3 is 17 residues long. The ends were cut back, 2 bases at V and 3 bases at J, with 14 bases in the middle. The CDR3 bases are TGCGCCAGCAGCCAAACACCAGGGGTTAGTGGGGCCAACGTCCTGACTTTC. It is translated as CASSQTPGVSGANVLTF.